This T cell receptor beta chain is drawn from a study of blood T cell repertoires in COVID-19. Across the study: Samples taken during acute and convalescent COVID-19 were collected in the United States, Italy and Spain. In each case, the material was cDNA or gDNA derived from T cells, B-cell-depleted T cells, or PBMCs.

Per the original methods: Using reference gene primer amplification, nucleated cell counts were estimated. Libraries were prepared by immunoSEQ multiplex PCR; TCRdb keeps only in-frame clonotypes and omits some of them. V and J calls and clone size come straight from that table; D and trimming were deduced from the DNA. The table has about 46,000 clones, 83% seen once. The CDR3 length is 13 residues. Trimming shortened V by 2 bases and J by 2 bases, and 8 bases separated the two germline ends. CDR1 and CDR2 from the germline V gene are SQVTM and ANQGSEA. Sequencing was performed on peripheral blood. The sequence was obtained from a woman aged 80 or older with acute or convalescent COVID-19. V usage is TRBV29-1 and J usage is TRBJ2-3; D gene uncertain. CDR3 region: CSVESRYTDTQYF. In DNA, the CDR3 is TGCAGCGTTGAATCCAGATACACAGATACGCAGTATTTT.